The 21 T cell receptor beta chains below all came from one sample that was sequenced in a study of OX40 agonist ivuxolimab in advanced cancers. Sequencing was performed with immunoSEQ multiplex PCR; in TCRdb, only in-frame clones are kept and a portion is missing. The sample yields about 70,000 clones, around 80% seen once. Sequencing was performed on CD4+ or CD8+ T cells sorted from blood, taken in a trial of the OX40 agonist ivuxolimab. Receptor source: an adult with an advanced solid tumor such as melanoma, head and neck, liver or kidney cancer.

The rearrangement links TRBV5-6 to TRBJ1-2; D not resolved. The CDR3 spans 14 residues. Trimming took 6 bases from V and 4 from J, leaving 16 bases between them. Per germline, CDR1 SGHDT and CDR2 YYEEEE. The CDR3 sequence is CASTPKRRVYGYTF. The CDR3 region has the DNA TGTGCCAGCACCCCCAAGAGGCGGGTCTATGGCTACACCTTC.

The J gene is TRBJ2-1, the V gene TRBV18; 9 nucleotides agree with TRBD1. The V gene's germline CDR1 is KGHSH and CDR2 LQKENI. The CDR3 is 14 amino acids. The ends lost 3 bases at V and 5 bases at J; junction bases unmatched: 2. The CDR3 protein is CASSPRTGDNEQFF. CDR3 nucleotides: TGTGCCAGCTCACCGAGGACAGGGGACAATGAGCAGTTCTTC. Combining the CDR3 with reference TRBV18 and TRBJ2-1 gives the whole variable domain NAGVMQNPRHLVRRRGQEARLRCSPMKGHSHVYWYRQLPEEGLKFMVYLQKENIIDESGMPKERFSAEFPKEGPSILRIQQVVRGDSAAYFCASSPRTGDNEQFFGPGTRLTVL.

This sequence joins TRBV19 and TRBJ1-5; D is uncertain. The CDR3 is 14 residues long. The V gene's germline CDR1 is LNHDA and CDR2 SQIVND (reference sequence). The V end lost 7 bases, the J end lost 2 bases, and 12 bases lay between the germline ends. The CDR3 protein is CASTRPGGNQPQHF. CDR3 DNA sequence: TGTGCCAGTACCCGGCCAGGAGGCAATCAGCCCCAGCATTTT.

This sequence joins TRBV28 and TRBJ1-5; possible D gene TRBD1, 6 bases. Per the germline V gene, CDR1 is MDHEN and CDR2 is SYDVKM. V lost 6 bases and J 7 bases, leaving 19 bases between the germline ends. The CDR3 runs 15 residues. This CDR3 reads CASSQGTGLGQPQHF. As DNA, the CDR3 is TGTGCCAGCAGCCAGGGCACAGGGCTAGGGCAGCCCCAGCATTTT. Complete variable domain (other parts from reference TRBV28 and TRBJ1-5): DVKVTQSSRYLVKRTGEKVFLECVQDMDHENMFWYRQDPGLGLRLIYFSYDVKMKEKGDIPEGYSVSREKKERFSLILESASTNQTSMYLCASSQGTGLGQPQHFGDGTRLSIL.

V gene TRBV2 combines with J gene TRBJ2-7; TRBD1 agrees at 9 bases. The germline V gene has CDR1 SNHLY and CDR2 FYNNEI. The J segment lost 7 bases and the V segment lost 8 bases, leaving 9 bases of the junction unmatched. The CDR3 extends over 13 amino acids. The CDR3 region has the DNA TGTGCCAGCGCAGGACAGGGGATTAGGGAGCAGTACTTC. Residues: CASAGQGIREQYF.

This clone is classed as medium-sized. The rearrangement links TRBV10-2 to TRBJ2-7, with D possibly being TRBD2 (6 bases). This CDR3 region has 11 residues. Germline lookup yields CDR1 WSHSY and CDR2 SAAADI. The ends were cut back, 9 bases at V and 7 bases at J, with 13 bases in the middle. The CDR3 DNA is TGCGCCAGTGGGGGAGGCGGGGAGCAGTACTTC. Protein: CASGGGGEQYF.

This chain connects TRBV7-9 to TRBJ2-5; possibly TRBD2 for D (5 bases). The V gene lost 5 bases and the J gene lost 4 bases, with 20 bases spanning the gap. The CDR3 sequence is 16 residues long. From germline, CDR1 is SEHNR and CDR2 FQNEAQ (reference sequence). In DNA form, the CDR3 reads TGTGCCAGCAGCCTTTTGTCGACCTTTGGAGGAGAGACCCAGTACTTC. Its translation: CASSLLSTFGGETQYF. Full variable domain (remainder filled in from reference TRBV7-9 and TRBJ2-5): DTGVSQNPRHKITKRGQNVTFRCDPISEHNRLYWYRQTLGQGPEFLTYFQNEAQLEKSRLLSDRFSAERPKGSFSTLEIQRTEQGDSAMYLCASSLLSTFGGETQYFGPGTRLLVL.

The chain has TRBV5-1 and TRBJ1-5, with TRBD1 identical over 8 bases. Germline trimming cut 7 bases from V and 5 bases from J; bases unmatched to any gene: 8. The germline V gene encodes CDR1 SGHRS and CDR2 YFSETQ. The CDR3 runs to 14 residues. The CDR3 loop reads CASSIGQGDQPQHF. In DNA form, the CDR3 reads TGCGCCAGCTCCATTGGACAGGGTGATCAGCCCCAGCATTTT.

The CDR3 here is CASSPRETLLLKDTQYF. CDR3 DNA: TGTGCCAGCAGCCCCCGGGAGACCTTGCTCCTTAAAGATACGCAGTATTTT. This chain links TRBV5-5 with TRBJ2-3; tentative D call: TRBD2 (6 bases). Germline values: CDR1 SGHKS, CDR2 YYEKEE (reference sequence). The CDR3 is made up of 17 amino acids. Deletions cut 4 bases from V and 5 bases from J, with 23 bases between.

The chain recombines TRBV2 with TRBJ2-5; D gene ambiguous. Germline loops: CDR1 SNHLY, CDR2 FYNNEI. V lost 6 bases and J 1 base, leaving 6 bases between the germline ends. This CDR3 comprises 12 residues. The CDR3 region is CASRTFQETQYF. As DNA, the CDR3 is TGTGCCAGCAGGACTTTCCAAGAGACCCAGTACTTC.

This chain links TRBV28 with TRBJ2-1; perhaps TRBD1 as D (5 bases). Trimming left V 5 bases short and J 4 bases short, with 18 bases between. The germline V gene has CDR1 MDHEN and CDR2 SYDVKM. This CDR3 contains 16 residues. CDR3 loop: CASSTIKQGYYNEQFF. DNA of the CDR3: TGTGCCAGCAGTACCATAAAGCAGGGTTATTACAATGAGCAGTTCTTC.

This clone appeared once. V usage is TRBV12-2 and J usage is TRBJ1-2. TRBV12-2 is a listed pseudogene. The CDR3 consists of 15 residues. This CDR3 reads CASRLAEGGACGYTF. CDR3 DNA sequence: TGTGCAAGTCGCTTAGCCGAGGGGGGGGCTTGTGGCTACACCTTC.

The chain has TRBV2 and TRBJ2-2; perhaps TRBD1 as D (5 bases). V dropped 7 bases and J dropped 5 bases, with 17 bases sitting between them. Germline loops: CDR1 SNHLY, CDR2 FYNNEI. This CDR3 has 15 residues. The CDR3 DNA is TGTGCCAGCACTATTAAGGGGATAGGGACCGGGGAGCTGTTTTTT. This encodes CASTIKGIGTGELFF. The variable domain in full, completed from reference TRBV2 and TRBJ2-2, reads EPEVTQTPSHQVTQMGQEVILRCVPISNHLYFYWYRQILGQKVEFLVSFYNNEISEKSEIFDDQFSVERPDGSNFTLKIRSTKLEDSAMYFCASTIKGIGTGELFFGEGSRLTVL.

This chain joins TRBV30 and TRBJ2-3; D gene ambiguous. Germline V gives CDR1 GTSNPN, CDR2 SVGIG (reference sequence). The ends were cut back, 2 bases at V and 6 bases at J, with 18 bases in the middle. The CDR3 extends over 15 amino acids. The chain's CDR3 is CAWSISYGQEDTQYF. For the CDR3, the DNA is TGTGCCTGGAGTATCTCGTATGGGCAGGAGGATACGCAGTATTTT.

V usage is TRBV5-1 and J usage is TRBJ2-4, with D maybe TRBD1 (5 bases). In germline, CDR1 is SGHRS, CDR2 YFSETQ. This CDR3 region has 16 residues. V was shortened by 4 bases and J by 0 bases, with 14 bases between the two germline ends. The CDR3 loop is CASSPRQRLAKNIQYF. The CDR3 coding sequence is TGCGCCAGCAGCCCGCGACAGAGACTAGCCAAAAACATTCAGTACTTC. Full variable domain (outside the CDR3, taken from reference TRBV5-1 and TRBJ2-4): KAGVTQTPRYLIKTRGQQVTLSCSPISGHRSVSWYQQTPGQGLQFLFEYFSETQRNKGNFPGRFSGRQFSNSRSEMNVSTLELGDSALYLCASSPRQRLAKNIQYFGAGTRLSVL.

The V and J genes are TRBV6-5 and TRBJ2-7, with TRBD2 matching 13 bases. CDR1 MNHEY and CDR2 SVGAGI come from the germline V gene. There are 15 residues in the CDR3. V lost 8 bases, J lost 6 bases, and 10 bases stayed unmatched. The chain's CDR3 is CASERKGLAGSEQYF. The CDR3, as DNA: TGTGCCAGCGAAAGAAAGGGACTAGCGGGGAGCGAGCAGTACTTC.

J is TRBJ2-3 and V is TRBV30, with D unresolved. Germline CDR1 GTSNPN, CDR2 SVGIG (reference sequence). V lost 2 bases to trimming and J lost 0 bases, with 3 bases between them. The CDR3 totals 12 residues. This CDR3 reads CAWSWSTDTQYF. CDR3 DNA: TGTGCCTGGAGTTGGAGCACAGATACGCAGTATTTT.

This clone is a singleton in its sample. V is TRBV5-6 and J is TRBJ2-7; 9 bases fit TRBD1. CDR1 is SGHDT and CDR2 is YYEEEE in the germline V gene. J lost 5 bases, V lost 6 bases, and 6 bases had no gene match. The CDR3 sequence is 13 residues long. CDR3 amino acids: CASTRDRANEQYF. DNA of the CDR3: TGTGCCAGCACGCGGGACAGGGCTAACGAGCAGTACTTC.

The chain combines TRBV30 with TRBJ2-5; D is perhaps TRBD2 (5 bases). The CDR3 sequence is 14 residues long. The germline V gene has CDR1 GTSNPN and CDR2 SVGIG (reference sequence). The V gene lost 2 bases and the J gene lost 2 bases, with 12 bases spanning the gap. The CDR3 protein is CAWSLLTIQETQYF. The CDR3 DNA reads as TGTGCCTGGAGTTTGTTGACTATTCAAGAGACCCAGTACTTC.

The rearrangement joins TRBV4-2 to TRBJ2-6; possible D gene TRBD1, 6 bases. The germline CDR1 and CDR2 sequences are LGHNA and YNFKEQ. V lost 0 bases and J lost 2, with 11 bases in between. CDR3 length equals 17 residues. CDR3 in DNA: TGTGCCAGCAGCCAAGATAAACAGGGTACTGGGGCCAACGTCCTGACTTTC. Translating it yields CASSQDKQGTGANVLTF.

The V call is TRBV6-1, the J call TRBJ1-4, with a tentative D call TRBD1 (6 bases). Germline loops: CDR1 MNHNS, CDR2 SASEGT. V dropped 11 bases and J dropped 0 bases, with 16 bases sitting between them. The CDR3 consists of 15 residues. In DNA form, the CDR3 reads TGTGCCTCTCGACAGGACTTCTCAACTAATGAAAAACTGTTTTTT. Translated: CASRQDFSTNEKLFF.